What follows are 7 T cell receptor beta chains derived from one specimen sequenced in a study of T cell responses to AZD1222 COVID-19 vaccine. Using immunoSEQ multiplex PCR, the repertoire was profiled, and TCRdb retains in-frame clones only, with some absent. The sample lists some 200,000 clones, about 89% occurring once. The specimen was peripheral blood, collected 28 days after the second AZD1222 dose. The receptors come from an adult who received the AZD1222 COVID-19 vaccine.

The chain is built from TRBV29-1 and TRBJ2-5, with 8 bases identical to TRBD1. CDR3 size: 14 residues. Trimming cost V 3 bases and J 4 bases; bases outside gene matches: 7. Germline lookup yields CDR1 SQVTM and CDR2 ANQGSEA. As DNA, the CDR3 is TGCAGCGTTGAGGGCCAGGGGGCGGGAGAGACCCAGTACTTC. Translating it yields CSVEGQGAGETQYF. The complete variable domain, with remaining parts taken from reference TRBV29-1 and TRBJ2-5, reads SAVISQKPSRDICQRGTSLTIQCQVDSQVTMMFWYRQQPGQSLTLIATANQGSEATYESGFVIDKFPISRPNLTFSTLTVSNMSPEDSSIYLCSVEGQGAGETQYFGPGTRLLVL.

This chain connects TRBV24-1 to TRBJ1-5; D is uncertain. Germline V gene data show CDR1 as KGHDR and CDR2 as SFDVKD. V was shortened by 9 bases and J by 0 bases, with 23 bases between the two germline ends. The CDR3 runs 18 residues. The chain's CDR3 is CATLFRAGPPYSNQPQHF. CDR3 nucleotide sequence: TGTGCCACCTTATTTAGGGCAGGCCCTCCATATAGCAATCAGCCCCAGCATTTT.

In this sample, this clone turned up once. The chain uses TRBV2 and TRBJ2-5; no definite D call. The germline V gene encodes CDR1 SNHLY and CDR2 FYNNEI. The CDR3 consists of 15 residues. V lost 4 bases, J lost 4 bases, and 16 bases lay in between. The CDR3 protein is CASSGPHGYGETQYF. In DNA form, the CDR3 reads TGTGCCAGCAGTGGACCCCACGGGTATGGAGAGACCCAGTACTTC.

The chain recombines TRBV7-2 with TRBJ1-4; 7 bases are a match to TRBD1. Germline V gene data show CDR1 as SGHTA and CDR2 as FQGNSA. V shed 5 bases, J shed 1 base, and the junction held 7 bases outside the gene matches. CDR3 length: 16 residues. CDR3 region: CASSPRGGGTNEKLFF. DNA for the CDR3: TGTGCCAGCAGCCCGCGAGGGGGCGGAACTAATGAAAAACTGTTTTTT. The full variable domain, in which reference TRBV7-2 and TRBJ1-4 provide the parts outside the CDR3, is GAGVSQSPSNKVTEKGKDVELRCDPISGHTALYWYRQSLGQGLEFLIYFQGNSAPDKSGLPSDRFSAERTGGSVSTLTIQRTQQEDSAVYLCASSPRGGGTNEKLFFGSGTQLSVL.

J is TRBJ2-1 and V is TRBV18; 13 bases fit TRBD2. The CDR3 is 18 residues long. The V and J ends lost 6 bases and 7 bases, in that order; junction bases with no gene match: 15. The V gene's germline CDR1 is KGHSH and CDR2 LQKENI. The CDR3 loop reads CASSPRTSGRRKENEQFF. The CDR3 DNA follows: TGTGCCAGCTCGCCAAGGACTAGCGGGAGAAGGAAGGAGAATGAGCAGTTCTTC. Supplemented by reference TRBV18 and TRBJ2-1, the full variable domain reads NAGVMQNPRHLVRRRGQEARLRCSPMKGHSHVYWYRQLPEEGLKFMVYLQKENIIDESGMPKERFSAEFPKEGPSILRIQQVVRGDSAAYFCASSPRTSGRRKENEQFFGPGTRLTVL.

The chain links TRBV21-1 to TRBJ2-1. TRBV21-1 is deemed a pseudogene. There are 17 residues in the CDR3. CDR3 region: CASSKGPYSKTYNEQFF. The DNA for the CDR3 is TGTGCCAGCAGCAAAGGGCCCTACTCGAAGACCTACAATGAGCAGTTCTTC.

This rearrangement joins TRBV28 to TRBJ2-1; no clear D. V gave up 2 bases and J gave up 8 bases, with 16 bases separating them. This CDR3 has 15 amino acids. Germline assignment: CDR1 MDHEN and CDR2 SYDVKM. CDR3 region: CASSLGPKISDEQFF. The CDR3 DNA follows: TGTGCCAGCAGTTTAGGGCCCAAAATATCTGATGAGCAGTTCTTC.